The 26 T cell receptor beta chains reported below all come from one sample, sequenced in a study of T cell repertoires and leukemia-associated antigens. TCRdb itself ran the 5' RACE reads through MiXCR, one entry per CDR3 protein. The data contain 10,000 to 13,000 distinct CDR3 sequences, 42% of them seen just once; the ten biggest clones take up over 25%. These receptors have no known antigen. The sequencing input was CD3+ T cells sorted from blood and cultured. These TCRs come from a female donor in good health.

V usage is TRBV7-6 and J usage is TRBJ2-5; 13 bases match TRBD2. The ends lost 0 bases at V and 5 bases at J; junction bases unmatched: 9. This CDR3 is 18 amino acids long. CDR1 is SGHVS, CDR2 FNYEAQ, per germline. In DNA form, the CDR3 reads TGTGCCAGCAGCTTAGCGCGTACTAGCGGGAGGGCCAGTGAGACCCAGTACTTC. Encoded protein: CASSLARTSGRASETQYF. The full variable domain, completed using reference TRBV7-6 and TRBJ2-5, is GAGVSQSPRYKVTKRGQDVALRCDPISGHVSLYWYRQALGQGPEFLTYFNYEAQQDKSGLPNDRFSAERPEGSISTLTIQRTEQRDSAMYRCASSLARTSGRASETQYFGPGTRLLVL.

The CDR3 is CASSSPFPYEQYF. CDR3 nucleotides: TGTGCCAGCAGTTCTCCATTTCCCTACGAGCAGTACTTC. This sequence joins TRBV5-8 and TRBJ2-7, with D unresolved. The germline V gene encodes CDR1 SGHTS and CDR2 YDEGEE. The CDR3 is 13 residues long. V was shortened by 5 bases and J by 2 bases, with 11 bases between the two germline ends.

This clonotype was picked up many times. The rearrangement links TRBV10-3 to TRBJ1-1, with D tentatively TRBD1 (6 bases). CDR1 is ENHRY, CDR2 SYGVKD, per germline. Between the trimmed V and J ends, which lost 3 bases and 3 bases, there was a span of 11 bases. The CDR3 length is 14 residues. The CDR3 region is CAISDREGDTEAFF. CDR3 in DNA: TGTGCCATCAGTGACAGGGAGGGGGACACTGAAGCTTTCTTT.

The table lists this clonotype with many counts. The genes are TRBV25-1 and TRBJ2-7; possibly TRBD2 for D (6 bases). Per the germline V gene, CDR1 is MGHDK and CDR2 is SYGVNS. Trimming shortened V by 3 bases and J by 0 bases, and 21 bases separated the two germline ends. This CDR3 is built from 18 residues. DNA for the CDR3: TGTGCCAGCAGTGACATTGGGTATGGCGGGGTAAGCTCCTACGAGCAGTACTTC. Its protein is CASSDIGYGGVSSYEQYF.

This clonotype was found a few times. V gene TRBV11-1 combines with J gene TRBJ2-3; 7 nucleotides agree with TRBD2. CDR3 size: 17 residues. The V gene end was trimmed by 2 bases and the J gene end by 1 base; junction bases not matched to a gene: 9. Per germline, CDR1 SGHAT and CDR2 FQDESV (reference sequence). DNA for the CDR3: TGTGCCAGCAGCTTAAGCCCCTCGGGGGGAGGCACAGATACGCAGTATTTT. Residues: CASSLSPSGGGTDTQYF.

This clonotype has a single count. The rearrangement links TRBV18 to TRBJ2-1, with 12 bases matching TRBD2. The V segment lost 3 bases and the J segment 6 bases; nucleotides outside the gene matches: 3. The CDR3 covers 15 residues. CDR1 KGHSH and CDR2 LQKENI come from the germline V gene. The DNA of the CDR3 is TGTGCCAGCTCACCTCTAGCGGGAGGGACCAATGAGCAGTTCTTC. Its translation: CASSPLAGGTNEQFF.

The rearrangement uses TRBV5-1 and TRBJ1-2, with D possibly being TRBD1 (5 bases). Trimming removed 4 bases at V and 7 bases at J, with 20 bases between. Germline CDR1 SGHRS, CDR2 YFSETQ. This CDR3 spans 15 amino acids. In nucleotides, the CDR3 is TGCGCCAGCAGCCCGCCCGGGGGATCGAGGGGTGGCTACACCTTC. It yields the protein CASSPPGGSRGGYTF.

By sample fraction, this clonotype is medium-sized. The rearrangement links TRBV29-1 to TRBJ2-2; D unresolved. CDR1 is SQVTM, CDR2 ANQGSEA, per germline. CDR3 length: 15 amino acids. V lost 6 bases and J 5 bases, leaving 19 bases between the germline ends. The CDR3 DNA sequence: TGCAGCGTCTCTGCAGTTTATAGTGAGACCGGGGAGCTGTTTTTT. The encoded protein is CSVSAVYSETGELFF.

The rearrangement joins TRBV7-3 to TRBJ1-1; D not certain. Germline CDR1 is SGHTA and CDR2 is FQGTGA. The germline V and J ends were trimmed by 5 bases and 5 bases, with 12 bases remaining between them. This CDR3 is built from 13 residues. The CDR3 here is CASSPVPGTEAFF. The CDR3 DNA is TGTGCCAGCAGCCCCGTCCCGGGGACTGAAGCTTTCTTT. Supplemented by reference TRBV7-3 and TRBJ1-1, the full variable domain reads GAGVSQTPSNKVTEKGKYVELRCDPISGHTALYWYRQSLGQGPEFLIYFQGTGAADDSGLPNDRFFAVRPEGSVSTLKIQRTERGDSAVYLCASSPVPGTEAFFGQGTRLTVV.

The chain combines TRBV5-6 with TRBJ1-1; TRBD1 matches 7 bases. Germline CDR1 reads SGHDT; CDR2 reads YYEEEE. V lost 4 bases and J lost 4; bases outside the gene matches: 7. The CDR3 loop spans 14 amino acids. CDR3 in amino acids: CASSPQTGTTEAFF. In nucleotides, the CDR3 is TGTGCCAGCAGCCCTCAGACAGGGACCACTGAAGCTTTCTTT.

This clonotype has more than one count but fewer than ten. The genes are TRBV15 and TRBJ2-3; 7 bases map to TRBD1. Germline CDR1 reads LNHNV; CDR2 reads YYDKDF (reference sequence). V trimming: 5 bases; J trimming: 3 bases; junction bases outside the gene matches: 5. This CDR3 is 14 amino acids long. The CDR3 DNA follows: TGTGCCACCAGCGCTCGACAGGGAACAGATACGCAGTATTTT. It specifies CATSARQGTDTQYF.

This chain links TRBV7-8 with TRBJ1-2, with D perhaps matching TRBD1 (5 bases). The germline V gene has CDR1 SGHVS and CDR2 FQNEAQ. Trimming took off 1 base at V and 4 bases at J, with 13 bases between the two ends. The CDR3 length is 15 residues. CDR3 in amino acids: CASSLGGAESYGYTF. DNA for the CDR3: TGTGCCAGCAGCTTAGGAGGGGCGGAGTCCTATGGCTACACCTTC.

This clonotype is medium-sized (0.01 to 0.1%) in the sample. The rearrangement links TRBV28 to TRBJ1-2; 8 bases align to TRBD1. Germline CDR1 is MDHEN and CDR2 is SYDVKM. The CDR3 length is 14 residues. The V segment lost 5 bases and the J segment 9 bases; nucleotides outside the gene matches: 11. The CDR3 coding sequence is TGTGCCAGCAGTCAAGGCGGACAGGGAGTCCGCTACACCTTC. Its translation: CASSQGGQGVRYTF.

The chain combines TRBV29-1 with TRBJ2-7, with TRBD1 matching over 8 bases. With V trimmed by 7 bases and J by 5 bases, 10 bases remained unmatched. The CDR3 totals 13 residues. The germline V gene has CDR1 SQVTM and CDR2 ANQGSEA. CDR3 amino acids: CSAARDRRNEQYF. CDR3 DNA sequence: TGCAGCGCCGCCAGGGACAGGCGGAACGAGCAGTACTTC.

The rearrangement joins TRBV9 to TRBJ2-7; TRBD2 is a possible D gene (6 bases). The ends were cut back, 4 bases at V and 5 bases at J, with 13 bases in the middle. CDR1 SGDLS and CDR2 YYNGEE come from the germline V gene. This CDR3 has 13 amino acids. In nucleotides, the CDR3 is TGTGCCAGCAGCCCGGGACTGGGAGACGAGCAGTACTTC. Protein: CASSPGLGDEQYF.

Comments on this clonotype: A junction end diverges from the germline sequence, so it may reflect a read error. The chain carries TRBV24-1 and TRBJ2-3; 10 bases match TRBD2. Germline CDR1 reads KGHDR; CDR2 reads SFDVKD. This CDR3 spans 15 amino acids. DNA for the CDR3: TGTGCCACCAGTGCGGCTAGCGGGAGCGTAGATACGCGGTATTTT. Translation gives CATSAASGSVDTRYF.

The CDR3 region is CASSPRASQGAYEQYF. The CDR3 DNA reads as TGCGCCAGCAGCCCTAGAGCGTCCCAGGGGGCTTACGAGCAGTACTTC. The rearrangement uses TRBV5-1 and TRBJ2-7; 8 nucleotides align to TRBD1. CDR1 and CDR2 (germline): SGHRS, YFSETQ. V dropped 4 bases and J dropped 4; count of bases not matched to a gene: 13. CDR3 size: 16 residues.

This clonotype was recorded a few times. The chain uses TRBV9 and TRBJ2-2; 10 bases line up with TRBD2. Looked up from germline, CDR1 is SGDLS and CDR2 is YYNGEE. V dropped 4 bases and J dropped 0; count of bases not matched to a gene: 6. The CDR3 is 17 amino acids. CDR3 sequence reads: CASSPLAGEPNTGELFF. The DNA of the CDR3 is TGTGCCAGCAGCCCCCTAGCGGGAGAGCCGAACACCGGGGAGCTGTTTTTT.

The rearrangement joins TRBV20-1 to TRBJ1-4, with D possibly being TRBD1 (6 bases). Germline V gene lookup returns CDR1 DFQATT and CDR2 SNEGSKA (reference sequence). V was clipped by 6 bases and J by 8 bases, with 19 bases between them. This CDR3 is built from 14 residues. CDR3 DNA: TGCAGTGCGTTAACGGGGGCCCGTTACGAAAAACTGTTTTTT. Translation: CSALTGARYEKLFF.

This sequence joins TRBV5-1 and TRBJ1-5; D is unresolved. The V gene's germline CDR1 is SGHRS and CDR2 YFSETQ. CDR3 length: 13 amino acids. V was trimmed by 1 base and J by 3 bases, leaving 5 bases between them. The CDR3 is CASSLNYNQPQHF. For the CDR3, the DNA is TGCGCCAGCAGCTTGAATTACAATCAGCCCCAGCATTTT.

The J gene is TRBJ2-7, the V gene TRBV5-1, with D possibly matching TRBD2 (5 bases). The length of the CDR3 is 14 residues. Germline assignment: CDR1 SGHRS and CDR2 YFSETQ. The germline V and J ends were trimmed by 0 bases and 0 bases, with 7 bases remaining between them. CDR3 coding DNA: TGCGCCAGCAGCTTGGTTGGGAGCTCCTACGAGCAGTACTTC. It encodes CASSLVGSSYEQYF.

V and J are TRBV5-1 and TRBJ2-2; 10 positions agree with TRBD2. The CDR3 runs to 18 residues. CDR1 SGHRS and CDR2 YFSETQ come from the germline V gene. V dropped 3 bases and J dropped 6; count of bases not matched to a gene: 14. The CDR3 DNA reads TGCGCCAGCAGCTGGGAGGGACTAGCGCCGGGAGTCCCCGGGGAGCTGTTTTTT. It yields the protein CASSWEGLAPGVPGELFF.

This clonotype was found many times. This chain links TRBV6-2 or TRBV6-3 with TRBJ2-3; D is perhaps TRBD1 or TRBD2 (5 bases each). This CDR3 is built from 14 residues. CDR1 and CDR2 (germline): MNHEY, SVGEGT. V dropped 2 bases and J dropped 3 bases, with 9 bases sitting between them. CDR3 protein: CASSYGGLTDTQYF. As DNA, the CDR3 is TGTGCCAGCAGTTACGGGGGTCTGACAGATACGCAGTATTTT.

The chain is built from TRBV7-3 and TRBJ1-2; D is perhaps TRBD1 (5 bases). The CDR3 is 14 residues long. Germline V CDR1 and CDR2: SGHTA, FQGTGA. Trimming took 3 bases from V and 6 from J, leaving 14 bases between them. The CDR3 reads CASSLGGWGHGYTF. The CDR3 nucleotides read TGTGCCAGCAGCTTGGGGGGATGGGGCCATGGCTACACCTTC. The full variable domain, with the rest looked up from reference TRBV7-3 and TRBJ1-2, is GAGVSQTPSNKVTEKGKYVELRCDPISGHTALYWYRQSLGQGPEFLIYFQGTGAADDSGLPNDRFFAVRPEGSVSTLKIQRTERGDSAVYLCASSLGGWGHGYTFGSGTRLTVV.

This clonotype counts as medium-sized. The chain combines TRBV5-1 with TRBJ1-4; D gene unclear. CDR1 is SGHRS and CDR2 is YFSETQ in the germline V gene. V lost 4 bases and J 0 bases, leaving 10 bases between the germline ends. The CDR3 is made up of 15 amino acids. CDR3 bases: TGCGCCAGCAGCCCGGGGTCTGCAACTAATGAAAAACTGTTTTTT. Its translation: CASSPGSATNEKLFF. The full variable domain, its missing parts supplied by reference TRBV5-1 and TRBJ1-4, is KAGVTQTPRYLIKTRGQQVTLSCSPISGHRSVSWYQQTPGQGLQFLFEYFSETQRNKGNFPGRFSGRQFSNSRSEMNVSTLELGDSALYLCASSPGSATNEKLFFGSGTQLSVL.

Of note for this clonotype: A much larger clone differs from this one at a single base, so this may be a read error. The chain uses TRBV5-4 and TRBJ2-1; tentative D call: TRBD2 (5 bases). Germline V gives CDR1 SGHNT, CDR2 YYREEE (reference sequence). The CDR3 loop spans 17 amino acids. The CDR3 is CASSLGLVRVSYNEQSF. For the CDR3, the DNA is TGTGCCAGCAGCTTGGGTCTTGTGCGGGTCTCCTACAATGAGCAGTCCTTC. Based on the CDR3 plus reference TRBV5-4 and TRBJ2-1, the full variable domain is ETGVTQSPTHLIKTRGQQVTLRCSSQSGHNTVSWYQQALGQGPQFIFQYYREEENGRGNFPPRFSGLQFPNYSSELNVNALELDDSALYLCASSLGLVRVSYNEQSFGPGTRLTVL.